The 23 T cell receptor beta chains below come from one sample, sequenced in a study of blood T cell repertoires in COVID-19. Profiled with immunoSEQ multiplex PCR; TCRdb holds only in-frame clones, not every one. The table lists some 300,000 clones, 90% of them singletons, with around 0.96% in the top ten. Sequencing used peripheral blood. Every receptor here comes from a middle-aged woman with COVID-19, enrolled during active disease.

This chain connects TRBV7-3 to TRBJ2-2, with 9 bases lining up with TRBD1. Losses at the gene ends were 2 bases for V and 2 bases for J; bases not matched to a gene: 3. Germline-derived CDR1 and CDR2 are SGHTA and FQGTGA. There are 16 residues in the CDR3. The CDR3 DNA sequence: TGTGCCAGCAGCTTACCGGGACAGGGAAACACCGGGGAGCTGTTTTTT. Translation: CASSLPGQGNTGELFF.

Remarks on this clone: One end of the junction fails to match germline, which may point to a read error. The chain has TRBV2 and TRBJ1-3; D not resolved. Germline V gene lookup returns CDR1 SNHLY and CDR2 FYNNEI. The CDR3 consists of 11 residues. CDR3: CASSAGPNGGF. The DNA for the CDR3 is TGTGCCAGCAGCGCAGGACCAAATGGAGGATTT.

A note on this clone: An end of the junction does not agree with germline; a read error may underlie this. V gene TRBV2 combines with J gene TRBJ2-7; 8 nucleotides match TRBD1. The germline V gene has CDR1 SNHLY and CDR2 FYNNEI. This CDR3 is 11 amino acids long. CDR3 nucleotide sequence: TGTGCCAGCAGTCCCCGGACAGGGTCTGACTTC. Translating gives CASSPRTGSDF.

The rearrangement links TRBV7-9 to TRBJ2-5, with a possible D match to TRBD2 (5 bases). The germline gives CDR1 SEHNR, CDR2 FQNEAQ (reference sequence). Trimming left V 5 bases short and J 10 bases short, with 11 bases between. This CDR3 spans 11 amino acids. The CDR3 nucleotides are TGTGCCAGCAGCACGGACGGGGACCAGTACTTC. This sequence encodes CASSTDGDQYF.

This clone was seen a few times. The V gene is TRBV27, the J gene TRBJ1-5; 9 nucleotides align to TRBD1. Germline CDR1 and CDR2: MNHEY and SMNVEV (reference sequence). V shed 6 bases and J 6 bases; nucleotides not matched to a gene: 9. The CDR3 loop spans 15 amino acids. CDR3 bases: TGTGCCAGCAGACGGTCGGGACAGGGAAGTCAGCCCCAGCATTTT. Translation: CASRRSGQGSQPQHF.

V usage is TRBV18 and J usage is TRBJ2-3, with 8 bases that match TRBD1. V shed 5 bases and J 8 bases; nucleotides not matched to a gene: 9. The CDR3 runs 14 residues. Germline lookup yields CDR1 KGHSH and CDR2 LQKENI. In DNA, the CDR3 is TGTGCCAGCTCAATGGGACAGGTTCCAGGTACGCAGTATTTT. This encodes CASSMGQVPGTQYF.

This clone turned up a few times. This chain joins TRBV27 and TRBJ1-2, with D perhaps TRBD1 (6 bases). Germline V CDR1 and CDR2: MNHEY, SMNVEV (reference sequence). The V end was cut by 2 bases, the J end by 5 bases, with 21 bases between. The CDR3 consists of 17 residues. The CDR3: CASSLLGGQGLKYGYTF. Written as DNA, the CDR3 is TGTGCCAGCAGTTTACTTGGGGGGCAGGGACTAAAATATGGCTACACCTTC.

The J gene is TRBJ2-4, the V gene TRBV14, with TRBD1 as a possible D gene (5 bases). Per germline, CDR1 SGHDN and CDR2 FVKESK. The V and J ends lost 3 bases and 7 bases respectively, with 16 bases between them. The CDR3 covers 15 residues. Here the CDR3 DNA reads TGTGCCAGCAGCCAGGACCCTTGGACACGCAACATTCAGTACTTC. This encodes CASSQDPWTRNIQYF.

The chain carries TRBV5-1 and TRBJ2-7; D is uncertain. Germline lookup yields CDR1 SGHRS and CDR2 YFSETQ. The CDR3 contains 13 residues. The V end lost 1 base, the J end lost 3 bases, and 8 bases lay between the germline ends. For the CDR3, the DNA is TGCGCCAGCAGCTTGCAGGAACGCTACGAGCAGTACTTC. Its protein product is CASSLQERYEQYF.

This chain uses TRBV29-1 with TRBJ1-1; perhaps TRBD1 as D (5 bases). V was cut by 7 bases and J by 7 bases, with 13 bases left in between. CDR1 and CDR2 from the germline V gene are SQVTM and ANQGSEA. This CDR3 contains 11 residues. As DNA, the CDR3 is TGCAGCGCCTGGGGCGTCGGTGAAGCTTTCTTT. As protein: CSAWGVGEAFF.

The V call is TRBV7-9, the J call TRBJ2-7, with TRBD1 as a possible D gene (5 bases). This CDR3 is built from 13 residues. Between the trimmed V and J ends, which lost 5 bases and 3 bases, there was a span of 11 bases. In germline, CDR1 is SEHNR, CDR2 FQNEAQ (reference sequence). CDR3 loop: CASSRQQNYEQYF. The CDR3 DNA follows: TGTGCCAGCAGCCGACAGCAGAACTACGAGCAGTACTTC.

The V and J genes are TRBV6-5 and TRBJ1-2, with D possibly matching TRBD1 (5 bases). CDR3 size: 12 residues. CDR1 and CDR2 (germline): MNHEY, SVGAGI. Trimming removed 6 bases at V and 5 bases at J, with 10 bases between. DNA of the CDR3: TGTGCCAGCAGACCGGGGGATTATGGCTACACCTTC. Its protein is CASRPGDYGYTF.

The V and J genes are TRBV6-2 or TRBV6-3 and TRBJ1-1; 11 nucleotides line up with TRBD1. V gave up 2 bases and J gave up 5 bases; unmatched junction bases: 4. There are 15 residues in the CDR3. Germline CDR1 is MNHEY and CDR2 is SVGEGT. The CDR3 reads CASSYGGTGGTEAFF. CDR3 bases: TGTGCCAGCAGTTACGGGGGGACAGGGGGGACTGAAGCTTTCTTT.

V is TRBV3-1 (or the pseudogene TRBV3-2) and J is TRBJ1-6, with D possibly TRBD1 on 5 matching bases. V lost 1 base to trimming and J lost 7 bases, with 14 bases between them. The CDR3 spans 16 residues. Germline-derived CDR1 and CDR2 are LGHDT and YNNKEL (reference sequence). CDR3 nucleotide sequence: TGTGCCAGCAGCCAAGGGGGGGGGAGAAGGAATTCACCCCTCCACTTT. It specifies CASSQGGGRRNSPLHF.

V is TRBV19 and J is TRBJ2-5; TRBD1 is a possible D gene (7 bases). CDR1 and CDR2 from the germline V gene are LNHDA and SQIVND (reference sequence). This CDR3 contains 16 residues. Trimming removed 1 base at V and 2 bases at J, with 14 bases between. CDR3 amino acids: CASSIVGGRGQETQYF. The CDR3 DNA reads TGTGCCAGTAGTATAGTCGGGGGCAGGGGGCAAGAGACCCAGTACTTC.

This chain joins TRBV9 and TRBJ2-2; no definite D call. Per the germline V gene, CDR1 is SGDLS and CDR2 is YYNGEE. V shed 0 bases and J shed 0 bases, with 6 bases lying between them. The CDR3 extends over 15 amino acids. DNA for the CDR3: TGTGCCAGCAGCGTAGCGCAGGCGAACACCGGGGAGCTGTTTTTT. As protein: CASSVAQANTGELFF.

V usage is TRBV6-1 and J usage is TRBJ1-4; D remains ambiguous. The ends were cut back, 2 bases at V and 0 bases at J, with 19 bases in the middle. This CDR3 has 19 residues. CDR1 and CDR2 (germline): MNHNS, SASEGT. Here the CDR3 DNA reads TGTGCCAGCAGTGAATTATCATCGGGAAGGGCTACAACTAATGAAAAACTGTTTTTT. This translates into CASSELSSGRATTNEKLFF.

This chain uses TRBV27 with TRBJ2-7; perhaps TRBD1 as D (6 bases). V shed 4 bases and J shed 0 bases, with 10 bases lying between them. This CDR3 region has 14 residues. Germline V lookup: CDR1 MNHEY, CDR2 SMNVEV (reference sequence). The CDR3 protein is CASSSRTVSYEQYF. CDR3 sequence (DNA): TGTGCCAGCAGTTCGCGGACAGTCTCCTACGAGCAGTACTTC.

J is TRBJ1-6 and V is TRBV5-1; D call uncertain. V was shortened by 4 bases and J by 14 bases, with 22 bases between the two germline ends. The CDR3 totals 15 residues. Per the germline V gene, CDR1 is SGHRS and CDR2 is YFSETQ. The CDR3 here is CASSPVFGEASTLHF. CDR3 bases: TGCGCCAGCAGCCCGGTGTTTGGTGAGGCGTCCACCCTCCACTTT.

The count of this clone is one. The chain joins TRBV25-1 to TRBJ2-2, with D possibly TRBD1 on 6 matching bases. Germline V gene lookup returns CDR1 MGHDK and CDR2 SYGVNS. V lost 3 bases, J lost 3 bases, and 11 bases lay in between. CDR3 length: 15 residues. CDR3 sequence (DNA): TGTGCCAGCAGTGATAGATCAGGGGACACCGGGGAGCTGTTTTTT. Its translation: CASSDRSGDTGELFF.

This clone was recorded once. This sequence joins TRBV10-3 and TRBJ1-2; 9 positions agree with TRBD1. This CDR3 region has 13 residues. Germline CDR1 and CDR2: ENHRY and SYGVKD. Trimming took 10 bases from V and 5 from J; bases not matched to a gene: 8. DNA for the CDR3: TGTGCCACCCAGGACAGGGGAGGGTATGGCTACACCTTC. Its translation is CATQDRGGYGYTF.

This clone was observed a handful of times. In nucleotides, the CDR3 is TGTGCCAGCAGCTACTTCCGCGGACTAGCGGGAAGAGTGTACGAGCAGTACTTC. Translating gives CASSYFRGLAGRVYEQYF. This chain joins TRBV7-9 and TRBJ2-7; TRBD2 matches 12 bases. Germline-derived CDR1 and CDR2 are SEHNR and FQNEAQ (reference sequence). J gave up 4 bases and V 4 bases, and 14 bases lay outside the gene matches. The CDR3 consists of 18 residues. Based on the CDR3 plus reference TRBV7-9 and TRBJ2-7, the full variable domain is DTGVSQNPRHKITKRGQNVTFRCDPISEHNRLYWYRQTLGQGPEFLTYFQNEAQLEKSRLLSDRFSAERPKGSFSTLEIQRTEQGDSAMYLCASSYFRGLAGRVYEQYFGPGTRLTVT.

The chain combines TRBV7-2 with TRBJ2-1; D unclear. Between the trimmed V and J ends, which lost 5 bases and 7 bases, there was a span of 6 bases. The CDR3 consists of 11 residues. Germline V gene sequence: CDR1 SGHTA, CDR2 FQGNSA. The DNA for the CDR3 is TGTGCCAGCAGCGCACTAAATGAGCAGTTCTTC. It encodes CASSALNEQFF.